The 4 T cell receptor beta chains below were found in one sample sequenced in a study of shared T cell receptors in the human thymus. Sequencing used immunoSEQ multiplex PCR; TCRdb keeps in-frame clones, though not all of them. The sample has more than 550,000 clones; 75% to 90% are singletons. The same sample was also used in a study of human thymus T cells.

The sequenced material came from thymocytes. Receptors originate from a girl under three years old with a congenital heart defect.

J is TRBJ1-1 and V is TRBV10-3; TRBD1 matches at 8 bases. Germline-derived CDR1 and CDR2 are ENHRY and SYGVKD. The CDR3 sequence is 17 residues long. The ends lost 1 base at V and 4 bases at J; junction bases unmatched: 11. The DNA for the CDR3 is TGTGCCATCAGTGAGTTAAGGGGACAGGATGGATGCACTGAAGCTTTCTTT. This encodes CAISELRGQDGCTEAFF.

This clone was found once. The rearrangement links TRBV10-3 to TRBJ1-6; D call uncertain. V lost 6 bases and J lost 8, with 11 bases in between. This CDR3 region has 13 residues. CDR1 is ENHRY and CDR2 is SYGVKD in the germline V gene. The CDR3 is CAISDIGYSPLHF. Written as DNA, the CDR3 is TGTGCCATCAGCGACATTGGTTATTCACCCCTCCACTTT.

This chain uses TRBV6-5 with TRBJ1-6; perhaps TRBD1 as D (5 bases). The ends were cut back, 5 bases at V and 8 bases at J, with 16 bases in the middle. This CDR3 has 15 residues. The germline V gene has CDR1 MNHEY and CDR2 SVGAGI. The CDR3 protein is CASSDWGDRDSPLHF. CDR3 nucleotides: TGTGCCAGCAGTGACTGGGGCGACCGGGATTCACCCCTCCACTTT.

V and J are TRBV18 and TRBJ2-3; 10 bases map to TRBD2. The germline V gene has CDR1 KGHSH and CDR2 LQKENI. The CDR3 covers 19 residues. The J segment lost 0 bases and the V segment lost 6 bases, leaving 15 bases of the junction unmatched. CDR3 sequence reads: CASSPTASTSGASTDTQYF. CDR3 DNA sequence: TGTGCCAGCTCTCCCACCGCGAGCACTAGCGGGGCTAGCACAGATACGCAGTATTTT.